This T cell receptor (beta chain) was captured in a study of siplizumab effects on memory and regulatory T cells. Notes on the study in general: The alloresponse seemed to draw substantially on naive T cells, which appeared more diverse than memory cells.

A note on this clone: Its specificity is unknown.

Each sample contributed 85,000 to 100,000 TCR templates to the assay. This table comes from immunoSEQ multiplex PCR, and its TCRdb copy is limited to in-frame clones, with some not included. Here the sample spans 57,000 or so clones, over 85% being singletons. Sequencing input: CD8+ T cells sorted from blood. This sequence originates from a human donor in good health.

CDR3 sequence reads: CASSLRDRVEETQYF. CDR3 bases: TGTGCCAGCAGTTTAAGGGACAGGGTAGAAGAGACCCAGTACTTC. The chain has TRBV27 and TRBJ2-5; TRBD1 matches at 9 bases. Germline assignment: CDR1 MNHEY and CDR2 SMNVEV (reference sequence). V was pared by 2 bases and J by 3 bases, with 4 bases of the junction left unmatched. This CDR3 spans 15 amino acids.